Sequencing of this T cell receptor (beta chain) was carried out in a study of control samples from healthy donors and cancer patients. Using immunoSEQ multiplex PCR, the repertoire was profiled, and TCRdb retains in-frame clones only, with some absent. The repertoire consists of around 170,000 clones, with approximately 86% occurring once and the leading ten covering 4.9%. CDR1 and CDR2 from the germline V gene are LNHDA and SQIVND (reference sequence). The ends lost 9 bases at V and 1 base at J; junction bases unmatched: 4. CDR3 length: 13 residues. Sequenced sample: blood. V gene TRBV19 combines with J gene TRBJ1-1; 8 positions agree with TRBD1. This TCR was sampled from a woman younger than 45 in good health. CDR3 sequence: CASLDRGNTEAFF. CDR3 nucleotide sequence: TGTGCCAGCCTAGACAGGGGGAACACTGAAGCTTTCTTT.